Below, 2 T cell receptor beta chains from the same sample are listed, as sequenced in a study of blood T cell repertoires in COVID-19. The assay was immunoSEQ multiplex PCR, and TCRdb's table has in-frame clones only and misses some. The sample shows around 300,000 clones, approximately 91% of them seen only once. Source material: peripheral blood. These receptors were taken from a woman aged 35 to 49 who had recovered from COVID-19.

This chain connects TRBV7-2 to TRBJ2-3, with D maybe TRBD2 (5 bases). Trimming pared 5 bases from V and 0 bases from J, leaving 12 bases between. The CDR3 is made up of 15 amino acids. The germline V gene encodes CDR1 SGHTA and CDR2 FQGNSA. CDR3 nucleotides: TGTGCCAGCAGCCCGAGGGTCCCTAGCACAGATACGCAGTATTTT. Its protein product is CASSPRVPSTDTQYF.

The DNA of the CDR3 is TGCAGCGCGGGAGGGGGGGATGGCTACACCTTC. This translates into CSAGGGDGYTF. The chain uses TRBV29-1 and TRBJ1-2, with D perhaps matching TRBD1 (6 bases). In germline, CDR1 is SQVTM, CDR2 ANQGSEA. V lost 7 bases and J lost 6, with 12 bases in between. This CDR3 has 11 amino acids.